This is a list of T cell receptor beta chains from one sample in a study of early T cells in non-severe SARS-CoV-2 infection. TCRdb itself ran the 5' RACE reads through MiXCR, one entry per CDR3 protein. The table lists about 44,000 distinct CDR3 sequences, under 30% of them singletons. Material: whole blood, obtained at baseline. The source is an adult who was a healthcare worker with PCR-confirmed SARS-CoV-2 infection or an uninfected control (not recorded which). Both conserved end residues are part of each CDR3. D genes are given only for firm matches. Clone sizes are given selectively: once, few, many, or a class where the clone is expanded.

V gene: TRBV18; D gene: TRBD1; J gene: TRBJ1-2; CDR3 length: 15; clone size: few; CDR3 DNA: TGTGCCAGCTCACCTGGGACAGGCCCTAACTATGGCTACACCTTC; CDR3 protein: CASSPGTGPNYGYTF
V gene: TRBV20-1; D gene: TRBD2; J gene: TRBJ2-1; CDR3 length: 19; clone size: .; CDR3 DNA: TGCAGTGCTGCCCCGGGACTAGCGGGGGGCCGACGCTCCTACAATGAGCAGTTCTTC; CDR3 protein: CSAAPGLAGGRRSYNEQFF
V gene: TRBV5-1; D gene: TRBD1; J gene: TRBJ1-1; CDR3 length: 15; clone size: few; CDR3 DNA: TGCGCCAGCAGCTCAATGACAGGGGCGAACACTGAAGCTTTCTTT; CDR3 protein: CASSSMTGANTEAFF
V gene: TRBV11-2; D gene: .; J gene: TRBJ1-1; CDR3 length: 14; clone size: .; CDR3 DNA: TGTGCCAGCAGCCCCGGACCGACGAACACTGAAGCTTTCTTT; CDR3 protein: CASSPGPTNTEAFF
V gene: TRBV6-2/TRBV6-3; D gene: .; J gene: TRBJ2-2; CDR3 length: 18; clone size: few; CDR3 DNA: TGTGCCAGCAGTTACTCGAAACTCGGAGGCACCAACACCGGGGAGCTGTTTTTT; CDR3 protein: CASSYSKLGGTNTGELFF
V gene: TRBV20-1; D gene: .; J gene: TRBJ1-3; CDR3 length: 13; clone size: few; CDR3 DNA: TGCAGTGCTCCCCAGGGGCCTGGAAACACCATATATTTT; CDR3 protein: CSAPQGPGNTIYF
V gene: TRBV10-3; D gene: .; J gene: TRBJ2-1; CDR3 length: 12; clone size: few; CDR3 DNA: TGTGCCATCAGTGAGTCCCGGGATGAGCAGTTCTTC; CDR3 protein: CAISESRDEQFF
V gene: TRBV14; D gene: .; J gene: TRBJ2-1; CDR3 length: 15; clone size: many; CDR3 DNA: TGTGCCAGCAGCCGAGCGGGCGGGACCTACAATGAGCAGTTCTTC; CDR3 protein: CASSRAGGTYNEQFF
V gene: TRBV7-2; D gene: .; J gene: TRBJ1-2; CDR3 length: 13; clone size: many; CDR3 DNA: TGTGCCAGCAGCCATTCCCGGAATGGTGGCTACACCTTC; CDR3 protein: CASSHSRNGGYTF
V gene: TRBV7-3; D gene: TRBD1; J gene: TRBJ2-2; CDR3 length: 19; clone size: many; CDR3 DNA: TGTGCCAGCAGCTTAAGTAGTTTCGGCGGGACAGGGAACACCGGGGAGCTGTTTTTT; CDR3 protein: CASSLSSFGGTGNTGELFF
V gene: TRBV29-1; D gene: .; J gene: TRBJ1-1; CDR3 length: 12; clone size: few; CDR3 DNA: TGCAGCGCGGGGGCGGAAGGCACTGAAGCTTTCTTT; CDR3 protein: CSAGAEGTEAFF
V gene: TRBV20-1; D gene: TRBD2; J gene: TRBJ2-5; CDR3 length: 14; clone size: many; CDR3 DNA: TGCAGTGCTAGGCGGCGGGGGGGTTCGGAGACCCAGTACTTC; CDR3 protein: CSARRRGGSETQYF
V gene: TRBV27; D gene: TRBD1; J gene: TRBJ2-7; CDR3 length: 15; clone size: many; CDR3 DNA: TGTGCCAGCAGTTTACCCCCCGGACAGGGTGTTAGGCAGTACTTC; CDR3 protein: CASSLPPGQGVRQYF
V gene: TRBV28; D gene: .; J gene: TRBJ1-1; CDR3 length: 14; clone size: .; CDR3 DNA: TGTGCCAGCATTAGAGGCAACGAGAACACTGAAGCTTTCTTT; CDR3 protein: CASIRGNENTEAFF
V gene: TRBV7-9; D gene: .; J gene: TRBJ2-7; CDR3 length: 17; clone size: .; CDR3 DNA: TGTGCCAGCAGCCCGGCATTGGAGGTAGGGGACTCCTACGAGCAGTACTTC; CDR3 protein: CASSPALEVGDSYEQYF
V gene: TRBV7-2; D gene: TRBD2; J gene: TRBJ2-5; CDR3 length: 15; clone size: .; CDR3 DNA: TGTGCCAGCAGCTTACTAGCGGGGGGAGGGGAGACCCAGTACTTC; CDR3 protein: CASSLLAGGGETQYF
V gene: TRBV4-1; D gene: TRBD2; J gene: TRBJ2-5; CDR3 length: 17; clone size: .; CDR3 DNA: TGCGCCAGCAGCCAAGGGCTAGCGGGGTCCGCGGTTGCGGCCCAGTACTTC; CDR3 protein: CASSQGLAGSAVAAQYF
V gene: TRBV6-6; D gene: .; J gene: TRBJ2-3; CDR3 length: 13; clone size: .; CDR3 DNA: TGTGCCACCTATGCGGGGAGCACAGATACGCAGTATTTT; CDR3 protein: CATYAGSTDTQYF
V gene: TRBV6-6; D gene: .; J gene: TRBJ1-5; CDR3 length: 12; clone size: few; CDR3 DNA: TGTGCCAGCAGATACCCCCCGGGGCCCCAGCATTTT; CDR3 protein: CASRYPPGPQHF
V gene: TRBV11-2; D gene: .; J gene: TRBJ2-1; CDR3 length: 15; clone size: .; CDR3 DNA: TGTGCCAGCAGCTTAGAATCCCTGGGACCCAATGAGCAGTTCTTC; CDR3 protein: CASSLESLGPNEQFF
V gene: TRBV4-1; D gene: TRBD1; J gene: TRBJ1-5; CDR3 length: 15; clone size: .; CDR3 DNA: TGCGCCAGCAGCCAAGATTGGACAGGGGTCCAGCCCCAGCATTTT; CDR3 protein: CASSQDWTGVQPQHF
V gene: TRBV6-2/TRBV6-3; D gene: .; J gene: TRBJ2-3; CDR3 length: 15; clone size: .; CDR3 DNA: TGTGCCAGCAGTGACATCCGGACCGGGACAGATACGCAGTATTTT; CDR3 protein: CASSDIRTGTDTQYF
V gene: TRBV29-1; D gene: .; J gene: TRBJ1-2; CDR3 length: 12; clone size: .; CDR3 DNA: TGCAGCGTTGAAGTCGGCGTTTATGGCTACACCTTC; CDR3 protein: CSVEVGVYGYTF
V gene: TRBV19; D gene: .; J gene: TRBJ2-7; CDR3 length: 15; clone size: once; CDR3 DNA: TGTGCCAGTAGCCCGAACCTGGGGGCCCACTACGAGCAGTACTTC; CDR3 protein: CASSPNLGAHYEQYF
V gene: TRBV4-2; D gene: .; J gene: TRBJ1-1; CDR3 length: 14; clone size: .; CDR3 DNA: TGTGCCAGCAGCCAAGATGGGAGGAACACTGAAGCTTTCTTT; CDR3 protein: CASSQDGRNTEAFF
V gene: TRBV19; D gene: .; J gene: TRBJ1-5; CDR3 length: 16; clone size: many; CDR3 DNA: TGTGCCAGTACCCCGGTGGGACGAGGAGGCAATCAGCCCCAGCATTTT; CDR3 protein: CASTPVGRGGNQPQHF
V gene: TRBV19; D gene: .; J gene: TRBJ1-2; CDR3 length: 14; clone size: .; CDR3 DNA: TGTGCCAGTAGGCGGGACACCTCTAACTATGGCTACACCTTC; CDR3 protein: CASRRDTSNYGYTF
V gene: TRBV5-5; D gene: TRBD1; J gene: TRBJ1-4; CDR3 length: 17; clone size: .; CDR3 DNA: TGTGCCAGCAGCAACCGGGACAGGGGATTAGCTAATGAAAAACTGTTTTTT; CDR3 protein: CASSNRDRGLANEKLFF
V gene: TRBV3-1; D gene: .; J gene: TRBJ2-1; CDR3 length: 15; clone size: .; CDR3 DNA: TGTGCCAGCAGCCTCGCCGGGACGTATAACAATGAGCAGTTCTTC; CDR3 protein: CASSLAGTYNNEQFF
V gene: TRBV10-3; D gene: TRBD1; J gene: TRBJ1-3; CDR3 length: 16; clone size: .; CDR3 DNA: TGTGCCATCAGTGAGTCGACAGGGGGCGAAGGAAACACCATATATTTT; CDR3 protein: CAISESTGGEGNTIYF
V gene: TRBV6-2/TRBV6-3; D gene: .; J gene: TRBJ1-1; CDR3 length: 15; clone size: few; CDR3 DNA: TGTGCCAGCAGCTCTAGCGGCAGAGGGATCACTGAAGCTTTCTTT; CDR3 protein: CASSSSGRGITEAFF
V gene: TRBV7-6; D gene: .; J gene: TRBJ1-6; CDR3 length: 16; clone size: .; CDR3 DNA: TGTGCCAGCAGCTCTCGGGGCAGCTCCTATAATTCACCCCTCCACTTT; CDR3 protein: CASSSRGSSYNSPLHF
V gene: TRBV5-1; D gene: .; J gene: TRBJ1-4; CDR3 length: 15; clone size: .; CDR3 DNA: TGCGCCAGCAGCAGCGGGACATTAGGACGAGAAAAACTGTTTTTT; CDR3 protein: CASSSGTLGREKLFF
V gene: TRBV7-9; D gene: .; J gene: TRBJ2-3; CDR3 length: 18; clone size: few; CDR3 DNA: TGTGCCAGCAGCCACATGCGGTCAGCTTCCAAGATCACAGATACGCAGTATTTT; CDR3 protein: CASSHMRSASKITDTQYF
V gene: TRBV7-2; D gene: TRBD1; J gene: TRBJ1-2; CDR3 length: 16; clone size: .; CDR3 DNA: TGTGCCAGCAGCTTATCTGTCCGGACAGGTGGGGATGGCTACACCTTC; CDR3 protein: CASSLSVRTGGDGYTF
V gene: TRBV5-1; D gene: .; J gene: TRBJ1-1; CDR3 length: 11; clone size: .; CDR3 DNA: TGCGCCAGCAGCTTAGCGGCTGAAGCTTTCTTT; CDR3 protein: CASSLAAEAFF
V gene: TRBV7-9; D gene: .; J gene: TRBJ1-4; CDR3 length: 19; clone size: few; CDR3 DNA: TGTGCCAGCAGCCCTCACACCCCCGGGACGGCCCTCTTGGAAGAAAAACTGTTTTTT; CDR3 protein: CASSPHTPGTALLEEKLFF
V gene: TRBV15; D gene: .; J gene: TRBJ2-1; CDR3 length: 15; clone size: few; CDR3 DNA: TGTGCCACCAGCCGGGGTTGGAGCTCCTACAATGAGCAGTTCTTC; CDR3 protein: CATSRGWSSYNEQFF
V gene: TRBV6-6; D gene: .; J gene: TRBJ2-1; CDR3 length: 12; clone size: .; CDR3 DNA: TGTGCCAGCAGTATAACCACGGATGAGCAGTTCTTC; CDR3 protein: CASSITTDEQFF
V gene: TRBV4-1; D gene: .; J gene: TRBJ1-2; CDR3 length: 16; clone size: .; CDR3 DNA: TGCGCCAGCAGCCAACCCGAGGGTATCGCCAACTATGGCTACACCTTC; CDR3 protein: CASSQPEGIANYGYTF
V gene: TRBV6-4; D gene: TRBD1; J gene: TRBJ2-1; CDR3 length: 16; clone size: few; CDR3 DNA: TGTGCCAGCAGTGGGGAGACAGGGGGCTCCTACAATGAGCAGTTCTTC; CDR3 protein: CASSGETGGSYNEQFF
V gene: TRBV7-2; D gene: .; J gene: TRBJ2-5; CDR3 length: 16; clone size: medium-sized; CDR3 DNA: TGTGCCAGCAGCTTAGGGGTCCAGGTATTCCAAGAGACCCAGTACTTC; CDR3 protein: CASSLGVQVFQETQYF
V gene: TRBV10-2; D gene: TRBD1; J gene: TRBJ2-5; CDR3 length: 15; clone size: few; CDR3 DNA: TGCGCCAGCAGGCCCGGGACAGGGGGCGCGGAGACCCAGTACTTC; CDR3 protein: CASRPGTGGAETQYF